A single sample is the source of the 22 T cell receptor beta chains below, sequenced in a study of naive and memory T cell subsets. Regarding the study as a whole: Naive repertoires, especially CD8, held a few larger clonotypes, possibly memory cells re-expressing CD45RA.

No antigen has been assigned to these receptors. Two oligonucleotides, mixed equimolar, formed the beta constant-region primer covering TRBC1 and TRBC2. The ligated cDNA underwent four PCR rounds using SP2 and nested alpha and beta constant-region primers. TCRdb reprocessed the UMI-ligation and nested PCR reads via MiXCR and lists one record per CDR3 protein. The table lists around 140,000 distinct CDR3 sequences, roughly 23% of them singletons. Sequenced sample: naive CD4+ T cells from blood. The receptors were sampled from a human donor in good health.

This clonotype was seen many times. The rearrangement joins TRBV18 to TRBJ2-7; 7 bases map to TRBD1. Trimming cost V 2 bases and J 5 bases; bases outside gene matches: 12. The CDR3 is 16 amino acids. From germline, CDR1 is KGHSH and CDR2 LQKENI. In nucleotides, the CDR3 is TGTGCCAGCTCACCATCGGGTCTCACAGGGGTCCACGAGCAGTACTTC. Translating gives CASSPSGLTGVHEQYF.

The chain employs TRBV20-1 and TRBJ1-5, with 7 bases fitting TRBD1. Germline V gene sequence: CDR1 DFQATT, CDR2 SNEGSKA (reference sequence). V lost 6 bases and J lost 6; bases outside the gene matches: 8. The CDR3 runs to 13 residues. The CDR3 DNA reads as TGCAGTGCCGGGTCCGACAGGGCTCAGCCCCAGCATTTT. Translated, it gives CSAGSDRAQPQHF.

In this sample, this clonotype turned up a few times. V is TRBV6-1 and J is TRBJ1-5, with 9 bases lining up with TRBD1. The CDR3 sequence is 15 residues long. Germline CDR1 MNHNS, CDR2 SASEGT. V was pared by 6 bases and J by 4 bases, with 7 bases of the junction left unmatched. For the CDR3, the DNA is TGTGCCAGCAGACAACAGGGGGCGGTTAATCAGCCCCAGCATTTT. As protein: CASRQQGAVNQPQHF.

This clonotype occurred a few times. The J gene is TRBJ2-7, the V gene TRBV12-3 or TRBV12-4, with 13 positions matching TRBD2. This CDR3 contains 14 residues. The V and J ends lost 5 bases and 6 bases, in that order; junction bases with no gene match: 4. The CDR3 nucleotides are TGTGCCAGCAGTATGGGGACTAGCGGGGTCGAGCAGTACTTC. This translates into CASSMGTSGVEQYF.

This clonotype was detected a few times. A junction boundary mismatches the germline segment, possibly from a read error. The genes are TRBV28 and TRBJ2-1; possibly TRBD2 for D (6 bases). Germline-derived CDR1 and CDR2 are MDHEN and SYDVKM. The CDR3 spans 17 residues. The CDR3 spells CASSSETTGFSYNERVF. CDR3 nucleotides: TGTGCCAGCAGTTCAGAAACCACGGGATTCAGTTACAATGAGCGGGTCTTC.

Here the CDR3 DNA reads TGTGCCAGCAGCCAAGAGGGACTAGCGGGAGTGGCCTACAATGAGCAGTTCTTC. Encoded protein: CASSQEGLAGVAYNEQFF. This sequence joins TRBV3-1 and TRBJ2-1; 14 bases line up with TRBD2. The junction had 3 bases not matched to a gene; V was cut back by 0 bases and J by 2 bases. This CDR3 region has 18 residues. Germline values: CDR1 LGHDT, CDR2 YNNKEL (reference sequence).

The gene calls are TRBV27 and TRBJ2-1, with 7 bases matching TRBD2. Trimming removed 2 bases from V and 8 bases from J; junction bases left unmatched: 6. Germline CDR1 is MNHEY and CDR2 is SMNVEV (reference sequence). The CDR3 length is 14 residues. CDR3 nucleotides: TGTGCCAGCAGTTTAGTGGGAGGGCCGGATGAGCAGTTCTTC. Translating gives CASSLVGGPDEQFF.

This clonotype was picked up many times. The chain employs TRBV29-1 and TRBJ2-3; D is tentatively TRBD1 or TRBD2 (5 bases each). CDR1 and CDR2 from the germline V gene are SQVTM and ANQGSEA. This CDR3 region has 15 residues. Trimming removed 6 bases at V and 0 bases at J, with 16 bases between. The CDR3 DNA follows: TGCAGCGTCATCCCCGGGACCACTAGCACAGATACGCAGTATTTT. It translates to CSVIPGTTSTDTQYF.

This chain connects TRBV6-5 to TRBJ1-2; 8 bases align to TRBD1. Trimming at V came to 6 bases and at J to 5 bases, leaving 11 bases not matched to a gene. The CDR3 runs 15 residues. Germline CDR1 is MNHEY and CDR2 is SVGAGI. CDR3 nucleotide sequence: TGTGCCAGCAGAGGGACAGGCGCTGTTCCGTATGGCTACACCTTC. This encodes CASRGTGAVPYGYTF.

This sequence joins TRBV6-2 or TRBV6-3 and TRBJ2-4; 9 nucleotides match TRBD1. Germline loops: CDR1 MNHEY, CDR2 SVGEGT. This CDR3 has 14 residues. Losses at the gene ends were 6 bases for V and 4 bases for J; bases not matched to a gene: 4. The CDR3 spells CASRLGTGKNIQYF. The CDR3 region has the DNA TGTGCCAGCAGACTAGGGACAGGGAAAAACATTCAGTACTTC.

For the CDR3, the DNA is TGTGCCAGCTCACCCCCTGGGGCAGGGGTTTTGGGCGAGCAGTACTTC. This codes for CASSPPGAGVLGEQYF. The chain carries TRBV18 and TRBJ2-7; D may be TRBD1 (6 bases). The CDR3 is 16 amino acids. Germline values: CDR1 KGHSH, CDR2 LQKENI. Trimming shortened V by 3 bases and J by 6 bases, and 21 bases separated the two germline ends.

This chain uses TRBV12-3 or TRBV12-4 with TRBJ1-2; possibly TRBD1 for D (6 bases). Trimming took off 5 bases at V and 2 bases at J, with 15 bases between the two ends. The CDR3 runs to 15 residues. Here the CDR3 reads CASSPRAGGNYGYTF. For the CDR3, the DNA is TGTGCCAGCAGTCCGCGGGCGGGGGGCAACTATGGCTACACCTTC.

The rearrangement links TRBV5-1 to TRBJ2-1; TRBD2 matches at 12 bases. After removal of 5 bases from V and 13 bases from J, the junction contained 7 bases not matched to a gene. This CDR3 contains 13 residues. Germline V CDR1 and CDR2: SGHRS, YFSETQ. CDR3 in DNA: TGCGCCAGCAGTGAACGGACTAGCGGGAATCAGTTCTTC. Its translation: CASSERTSGNQFF.

The V call is TRBV10-3, the J call TRBJ2-7, with 8 bases that match TRBD2. V dropped 6 bases and J dropped 7; count of bases not matched to a gene: 8. The germline V gene has CDR1 ENHRY and CDR2 SYGVKD. This CDR3 has 13 residues. Here the CDR3 reads CAISLREGEEQYF. In DNA form, the CDR3 reads TGTGCCATCAGCCTCCGGGAGGGGGAAGAGCAGTACTTC.

This sequence joins TRBV5-1 and TRBJ1-1; no reliable D call. The V end was cut by 0 bases, the J end by 0 bases, with 12 bases between. The CDR3 contains 16 residues. Germline lookup yields CDR1 SGHRS and CDR2 YFSETQ. CDR3 in amino acids: CASSLDFRPVNTEAFF. The CDR3, as DNA: TGCGCCAGCAGCTTGGACTTTCGGCCGGTGAACACTGAAGCTTTCTTT.

The J gene is TRBJ1-5, the V gene TRBV7-9; TRBD1 agrees at 7 bases. In germline, CDR1 is SEHNR, CDR2 FQNEAQ (reference sequence). With V trimmed by 4 bases and J by 1 base, 7 bases remained unmatched. CDR3 length: 16 amino acids. The CDR3 DNA reads TGTGCCAGCAGCTCGAAGACAGGGACAAGCAATCAGCCCCAGCATTTT. It encodes CASSSKTGTSNQPQHF.

The rearrangement joins TRBV18 to TRBJ1-2; D remains ambiguous. CDR1 KGHSH and CDR2 LQKENI come from the germline V gene. This CDR3 comprises 15 residues. V was clipped by 1 base and J by 8 bases, with 17 bases between them. Here the CDR3 reads CASSPLRGPGSGYTF. CDR3 DNA sequence: TGTGCCAGCTCACCACTCCGGGGTCCCGGAAGCGGCTACACCTTC.

The chain uses TRBV18 and TRBJ1-1, with no clear D. Trimming took off 3 bases at V and 1 base at J, with 9 bases between the two ends. Germline loops: CDR1 KGHSH, CDR2 LQKENI. The CDR3 extends over 14 amino acids. The chain's CDR3 is CASSPQERNTEAFF. The DNA of the CDR3 is TGTGCCAGCTCACCGCAGGAACGGAACACTGAAGCTTTCTTT.

The J gene is TRBJ2-6, the V gene TRBV4-3, with D unresolved. The CDR3 is made up of 17 amino acids. Germline V gene lookup returns CDR1 LGHNA and CDR2 YSLEER. Trimming removed 4 bases from V and 0 bases from J, with 13 bases in between. The CDR3 region is CASSPRAELSGANVLTF. The CDR3 nucleotides are TGCGCCAGCAGCCCGCGAGCAGAACTCTCTGGGGCCAACGTCCTGACTTTC.

The chain carries TRBV28 and TRBJ2-5; 8 bases are a match to TRBD2. The V gene end was trimmed by 9 bases and the J gene end by 0 bases; junction bases not matched to a gene: 15. The CDR3 is made up of 17 amino acids. Germline V gene data show CDR1 as MDHEN and CDR2 as SYDVKM. CDR3 region: CASSGTSPLLYQETQYF. CDR3 nucleotide sequence: TGTGCCAGTTCCGGGACTAGTCCCTTGTTGTACCAAGAGACCCAGTACTTC.

The sample holds a few counts of this clonotype. The genes are TRBV20-1 and TRBJ2-7; D possibly matches TRBD1 or TRBD2 (6 bases each). Deletions cut 6 bases from V and 6 bases from J, with 18 bases between. The CDR3 has 13 residues. Germline V gene data show CDR1 as DFQATT and CDR2 as SNEGSKA (reference sequence). Here the CDR3 reads CSAGGHLGSEQYF. CDR3 nucleotides: TGCAGTGCCGGGGGACACCTAGGGAGCGAGCAGTACTTC.

The chain couples TRBV14 to TRBJ2-1; no reliable D call. CDR1 SGHDN and CDR2 FVKESK come from the germline V gene. V was cut by 2 bases and J by 9 bases, with 14 bases left in between. The CDR3 spans 14 residues. This chain's CDR3 is CASSQPLGSSEQFF. For the CDR3, the DNA is TGTGCCAGCAGCCAACCGTTGGGTTCCAGTGAGCAGTTCTTC.